The 29 T cell receptor beta chains reported below all come from one sample, sequenced in a study of regulatory T cells in long-lasting Graves disease. Time point specified: persistent/refractory GD, antithyroid drugs over 5 years with positive TRAb. PBMC RNA was the source of the TCR library. Construction of the TCR beta libraries employed iRepertoire HTBI primers in conjunction with Arm-PCR of CDR3 regions. TCRdb passed the multiplex PCR reads through MiXCR, listing each CDR3 protein once. The table lists 430,000 or so distinct CDR3 sequences, about 21% of them singletons. The input for sequencing was peripheral blood mononuclear cells (PBMCs), taken when the disease was refractory, from a patient treated with antithyroid drugs. The receptors here all came from a female donor with Graves disease.

The rearrangement links TRBV7-9 to TRBJ2-7, with 8 bases identical to TRBD1. This CDR3 comprises 17 residues. The trim removed 2 bases at V and 3 bases at J, leaving 12 bases unmatched. The germline gives CDR1 SEHNR, CDR2 FQNEAQ (reference sequence). CDR3 amino acids: CASSLLLGTGNDYEQYF. Here the CDR3 DNA reads TGTGCCAGCAGCTTACTGTTGGGGACAGGCAATGACTACGAGCAGTACTTC.

This clonotype was detected many times. V and J are TRBV12-3 or TRBV12-4 and TRBJ1-2, with 9 nucleotides matching TRBD1. The CDR3 spans 18 residues. Trimming removed 0 bases from V and 4 bases from J; junction bases left unmatched: 12. The CDR3 reads CASSLALIWDRASYGYTF. The CDR3 nucleotides are TGTGCCAGCAGTTTAGCGCTTATTTGGGACAGGGCTAGCTATGGCTACACCTTC.

This clonotype came up a few times. This chain links TRBV5-1 with TRBJ2-2; no firm D call. Germline values: CDR1 SGHRS, CDR2 YFSETQ. V dropped 4 bases and J dropped 1 base, with 8 bases sitting between them. The CDR3 loop spans 14 amino acids. Here the CDR3 reads CASSPYLNTGELFF. Here the CDR3 DNA reads TGCGCCAGCAGCCCATATTTGAACACCGGGGAGCTGTTTTTT.

This clonotype was counted a few times. CDR3 DNA: TGTGCCAGCAGCTTGTATCCCCGTTACGAGCAGTACTTC. This codes for CASSLYPRYEQYF. V is TRBV7-2 and J is TRBJ2-7; unclear D gene. The CDR3 totals 13 residues. Trimming stripped 3 bases from V and 4 bases from J, with 10 bases between. Germline CDR1 reads SGHTA; CDR2 reads FQGNSA.

The chain recombines TRBV9 with TRBJ2-7; D possibly uses TRBD1 or TRBD2 (5 bases each). The CDR3 runs 13 residues. The germline V and J ends were trimmed by 2 bases and 1 base, with 7 bases remaining between them. The germline V gene encodes CDR1 SGDLS and CDR2 YYNGEE. This CDR3 is CASSVGPSYEQYF. The CDR3 DNA reads as TGTGCCAGCAGCGTGGGACCATCCTACGAGCAGTACTTC. Variable domain in full (rest from reference TRBV9 and TRBJ2-7): DSGVTQTPKHLITATGQRVTLRCSPRSGDLSVYWYQQSLDQGLQFLIQYYNGEERAKGNILERFSAQQFPDLHSELNLSSLELGDSALYFCASSVGPSYEQYFGPGTRLTVT.

The V call is TRBV6-9, the J call TRBJ1-2; no reliable D call. V lost 4 bases, J lost 10 bases, and 19 bases lay in between. The CDR3 extends over 14 amino acids. Germline CDR1 reads MNHGY; CDR2 reads SVAAGI. CDR3 loop: CASSSLDGDHDYTF. The CDR3 DNA sequence: TGTGCCAGCAGTTCCTTGGACGGGGATCATGACTACACCTTC.

This chain joins TRBV5-4 and TRBJ2-2; either TRBD1 or TRBD2 may supply D (5 bases each). Germline assignment: CDR1 SGHNT and CDR2 YYREEE (reference sequence). The CDR3 runs to 14 residues. Trimming removed 4 bases from V and 5 bases from J, with 12 bases in between. The CDR3 region has the DNA TGTGCCAGCAGCACATGGGGGAAAACCGGGGAGCTGTTTTTT. Encoded protein: CASSTWGKTGELFF.

Only a few counts were recorded for this clonotype. The rearrangement joins TRBV5-5 to TRBJ2-1, with 9 bases lining up with TRBD2. CDR3 length: 17 residues. The germline gives CDR1 SGHKS, CDR2 YYEKEE (reference sequence). Trimming at V came to 4 bases and at J to 5 bases, leaving 13 bases not matched to a gene. This chain's CDR3 is CASSPDLRAGGNNEQFF. CDR3 nucleotides: TGTGCCAGCAGCCCCGATTTGAGGGCGGGAGGGAACAATGAGCAGTTCTTC.

This clonotype appeared many times. A junction end diverges from the germline sequence, so it may reflect a read error. The chain couples TRBV7-8 to TRBJ2-2, with D possibly TRBD1 on 6 matching bases. The germline V gene has CDR1 SGHVS and CDR2 FQNEAQ. The CDR3 has 16 amino acids. In nucleotides, the CDR3 is TGTGCCAGCAGCCAAGGGACAACACAGAACACCGGGGAGCTGTTCTTT. Its protein is CASSQGTTQNTGELFF.

This clonotype has a count of ten or more. The chain joins TRBV28 to TRBJ1-1; no clear D gene. Germline CDR1 is MDHEN and CDR2 is SYDVKM. The CDR3 covers 15 residues. Deletions cut 1 base from V and 2 bases from J, with 11 bases between. The CDR3 loop is CASSLYLEVNTEAFF. DNA for the CDR3: TGTGCCAGCAGTTTATACCTAGAGGTCAACACTGAAGCTTTCTTT.

This clonotype was observed many times. The gene calls are TRBV6-5 and TRBJ2-6; D call uncertain. V was pared by 0 bases and J by 0 bases, with 6 bases between. Germline lookup yields CDR1 MNHEY and CDR2 SVGAGI. The CDR3 spans 16 residues. The CDR3 reads CASSYSSDSGANVLTF. As DNA, the CDR3 is TGTGCCAGCAGTTACTCCTCGGACTCTGGGGCCAACGTCCTGACTTTC.

The V call is TRBV11-2, the J call TRBJ2-7; 7 bases match TRBD1. This CDR3 spans 15 amino acids. Germline CDR1 reads SGHAT; CDR2 reads FQNNGV. V lost 1 base to trimming and J lost 2 bases; unmatched junction nucleotides: 5. The CDR3 DNA is TGTGCCAGCAGCTTAGCCCCGGGACAGACCTACGAGCAGTACTTC. Translated: CASSLAPGQTYEQYF.

This clonotype was recorded many times. This sequence joins TRBV20-1 and TRBJ2-7, with TRBD2 identical over 13 bases. This CDR3 contains 18 residues. J was trimmed by 0 bases and V by 2 bases; bases with no gene match: 10. Germline loops: CDR1 DFQATT, CDR2 SNEGSKA (reference sequence). CDR3 nucleotides: TGCAGTGCTAGATTCCACTCGGGGACTAGCGGGATCTCCTACGAGCAGTACTTC. Translated, it gives CSARFHSGTSGISYEQYF.

In the case of this clonotype: A much larger clone lies one base from this, so it may be a read error. The chain is built from TRBV27 and TRBJ1-2; the D is unclear. This CDR3 is 16 amino acids long. CDR1 and CDR2 (germline): MNHEY, SMNVEV (reference sequence). Trimming pared 2 bases from V and 0 bases from J, leaving 13 bases between. CDR3 coding DNA: TGTGCCAGCAGTTTACTGCGGGGAACCCCTAACTATGGCTACACCTTC. This sequence encodes CASSLLRGTPNYGYTF.

The V gene is TRBV10-3, the J gene TRBJ2-7, with a tentative D call TRBD1 (6 bases). The CDR3 is 13 amino acids. V lost 11 bases and J lost 0, with 14 bases in between. CDR1 and CDR2 from the germline V gene are ENHRY and SYGVKD. The CDR3 DNA reads as TGTGCCTCCACCCGGGACATCTCCTACGAGCAGTACTTC. Amino acid sequence: CASTRDISYEQYF.

This chain uses TRBV6-1 with TRBJ2-1; no firm D call. Germline CDR1 is MNHNS and CDR2 is SASEGT. The CDR3 is made up of 15 amino acids. Trimming removed 4 bases from V and 4 bases from J, with 14 bases in between. The CDR3 nucleotides read TGTGCCAGCAGTGTCCTGCCGCAATCGTACAATGAGCAGTTCTTC. Residues: CASSVLPQSYNEQFF.

Here the CDR3 DNA reads TGTGCCAGCTCACAGGGGGCGGAACAGCCCCAGCATTTT. Protein product: CASSQGAEQPQHF. The chain links TRBV6-1 to TRBJ1-5; 9 nucleotides match TRBD1. Trimming removed 8 bases from V and 7 bases from J; junction bases left unmatched: 6. Germline loops: CDR1 MNHNS, CDR2 SASEGT. This CDR3 has 13 amino acids.

This clonotype came up many times. The chain joins TRBV28 to TRBJ2-3; D is possibly TRBD1 (6 bases). Trimming pared 6 bases from V and 1 base from J, leaving 14 bases between. This CDR3 spans 15 amino acids. The germline V gene encodes CDR1 MDHEN and CDR2 SYDVKM. CDR3 residues: CASSPGVRGTDTQYF. The CDR3 DNA is TGTGCCAGCAGCCCAGGGGTACGGGGCACAGATACGCAGTATTTT. Together with reference TRBV28 and TRBJ2-3, the CDR3 gives the full variable domain: DVKVTQSSRYLVKRTGEKVFLECVQDMDHENMFWYRQDPGLGLRLIYFSYDVKMKEKGDIPEGYSVSREKKERFSLILESASTNQTSMYLCASSPGVRGTDTQYFGPGTRLTVL.

As for this clonotype: A read error is the likely source, as a far larger clone sits one nucleotide away. The rearrangement joins TRBV6-1 to TRBJ2-7; 9 nucleotides align to TRBD1. From germline, CDR1 is MNHNS and CDR2 SASEGT. The CDR3 length is 15 residues. Trimming at V came to 9 bases and at J to 2 bases, leaving 11 bases not matched to a gene. CDR3 sequence: CARSPGTGLTYEQYF. CDR3 DNA sequence: TGTGCCAGAAGTCCCGGGACAGGGCTGACCTACGAGCAGTACTTC.

The rearrangement uses TRBV29-1 and TRBJ2-2, with D possibly TRBD2 on 6 matching bases. Between the trimmed V and J ends, which lost 7 bases and 4 bases, there was a span of 16 bases. CDR1 and CDR2 from the germline V gene are SQVTM and ANQGSEA. The CDR3 runs to 14 residues. The chain's CDR3 is CSAARDSSTGELFF. CDR3 in DNA: TGCAGCGCTGCTCGGGACTCAAGCACCGGGGAGCTGTTTTTT.

This clonotype turned up a few times. V gene TRBV10-3 combines with J gene TRBJ1-4; 8 nucleotides match TRBD1. Germline-derived CDR1 and CDR2 are ENHRY and SYGVKD. V shed 8 bases, J shed 0 bases, and the junction held 5 bases outside the gene matches. The CDR3 has 15 amino acids. The CDR3 region has the DNA TGTGCCATCCCTGAGACAGGGGCAACTAATGAAAAACTGTTTTTT. Residues: CAIPETGATNEKLFF.

V is TRBV7-3 and J is TRBJ2-3; TRBD2 is a possible D gene (6 bases). The CDR3 contains 14 residues. Trimming shortened V by 5 bases and J by 3 bases, and 12 bases separated the two germline ends. Germline CDR1 SGHTA, CDR2 FQGTGA. The CDR3: CASSPGGETDTQYF. The CDR3 coding sequence is TGTGCCAGCAGCCCCGGAGGGGAAACAGATACGCAGTATTTT. Supplemented by reference TRBV7-3 and TRBJ2-3, the full variable domain reads GAGVSQTPSNKVTEKGKYVELRCDPISGHTALYWYRQSLGQGPEFLIYFQGTGAADDSGLPNDRFFAVRPEGSVSTLKIQRTERGDSAVYLCASSPGGETDTQYFGPGTRLTVL.

This clonotype appeared a few times. The V call is TRBV6-2 or TRBV6-3, the J call TRBJ2-3; D is perhaps TRBD2 (5 bases). The CDR3 consists of 14 residues. V lost 7 bases to trimming and J lost 4 bases, with 15 bases between them. The V gene's germline CDR1 is MNHEY and CDR2 SVGEGT. The CDR3 protein is CASMRGFEADTQYF. The CDR3, as DNA: TGTGCCAGCATGCGAGGGTTCGAGGCAGATACGCAGTATTTT.

This clonotype was seen ten or more times. The chain has TRBV2 and TRBJ1-1, with D possibly matching TRBD1 (5 bases). The CDR3 has 13 residues. Germline V gene data show CDR1 as SNHLY and CDR2 as FYNNEI. V lost 6 bases and J lost 4, with 12 bases in between. CDR3 amino acids: CASRLGESTEAFF. CDR3 DNA sequence: TGTGCCAGCAGATTGGGGGAAAGCACTGAAGCTTTCTTT.

The rearrangement uses TRBV9 and TRBJ2-3; TRBD2 agrees at 7 bases. In germline, CDR1 is SGDLS, CDR2 YYNGEE. The V and J ends lost 0 bases and 0 bases, in that order; junction bases with no gene match: 1. The CDR3 is 15 residues long. CDR3 sequence reads: CASSVGDYSTDTQYF. DNA of the CDR3: TGTGCCAGCAGCGTAGGGGACTATAGCACAGATACGCAGTATTTT.

This clonotype was found many times. The genes are TRBV29-1 and TRBJ2-7; 9 bases are a match to TRBD2. Trimming took 1 base from V and 2 from J; bases not matched to a gene: 3. CDR3 length: 14 residues. The germline CDR1 and CDR2 sequences are SQVTM and ANQGSEA. The CDR3 protein is CSVEGAGGPYEQYF. The DNA of the CDR3 is TGCAGCGTTGAAGGAGCGGGAGGTCCCTACGAGCAGTACTTC.

This chain joins TRBV19 and TRBJ1-5; 7 nucleotides line up with TRBD1. The CDR3 has 17 residues. After removal of 9 bases from V and 4 bases from J, the junction contained 18 bases not matched to a gene. CDR1 and CDR2 (germline): LNHDA, SQIVND (reference sequence). Written as DNA, the CDR3 is TGTGCCAGCCAAGGGAGGGGGCGATTTTCGGTAAATCAGCCCCAGCATTTT. This translates into CASQGRGRFSVNQPQHF.

V gene TRBV7-9 combines with J gene TRBJ2-5; D possibly corresponds to TRBD1 (6 bases). In germline, CDR1 is SEHNR, CDR2 FQNEAQ (reference sequence). Trimming pared 5 bases from V and 1 base from J, leaving 11 bases between. The CDR3 contains 14 residues. As DNA, the CDR3 is TGTGCCAGCAGCGACTGGACAGTCCAAGAGACCCAGTACTTC. Its translation: CASSDWTVQETQYF.

The chain combines TRBV27 with TRBJ2-5; 7 bases are shared with TRBD2. With 11 bases clipped from V and 5 bases from J, the junction kept 5 bases outside the gene matches. The CDR3 is 11 residues long. CDR1 is MNHEY, CDR2 SMNVEV, per germline (reference sequence). In DNA form, the CDR3 reads TGTGCCGGCATTAGCGGGGAGACCCAGTACTTC. Protein product: CAGISGETQYF.